This T cell receptor beta chain was obtained from a study of cytomegalovirus exposure and HLA in healthy donors. A multiplex PCR was run with 60 Vbeta primers and 13 Jbeta primers. Assay: immunoSEQ multiplex PCR; the TCRdb copy retains only in-frame clones and omits some. The data show around 170,000 clones, about 82% seen once. CDR1 is SGHRS and CDR2 is YFSETQ in the germline V gene. V dropped 3 bases and J dropped 3; count of bases not matched to a gene: 8. The CDR3 is 15 residues long. The TCR originated in a woman aged 45-59 years in good health and CMV-seropositive. Sequencing was done on a sample of PBMCs. The chain joins TRBV5-1 to TRBJ2-5; 7 nucleotides match TRBD2. The CDR3 spells CASSWNPGGEETQYF. In nucleotides, the CDR3 is TGCGCCAGCAGCTGGAACCCGGGGGGAGAAGAGACCCAGTACTTC.